This TCR beta chain came from a study of T-cell memory formation after mild COVID-19. There are 14 residues in the CDR3. Germline V gene lookup returns CDR1 SGHAT and CDR2 FQNNGV. Trimming left V 5 bases short and J 4 bases short, with 12 bases between. Researchers used 5'RACE with constant-segment primers to make TCR alpha and TCR beta cDNA libraries that carry sample barcodes and UMIs. TCRdb processed the 5' RACE reads anew with MiXCR; each CDR3 protein has one entry. The sample lists approximately 400,000 distinct CDR3 sequences, roughly 18% seen once, with roughly a fifth in the top ten. Study observations and caveats: Pre-infection memory showed some responding clones, and this suggested that cross-reactive memory joined. CM and EM subsets held most contracting CD4+ clones; EMRA held CD8+ ones.

Of note for this clonotype: Its antigen is unknown.

Sequences were obtained from PBMCs or a T cell subset sorted from them (not recorded which). The chain uses TRBV11-2 and TRBJ2-1; no definite D call. The sequence came from a man aged 18 to 35 who had mild COVID-19 (a few samples of this study predate the infection). Cell type and time point are not known. The CDR3 bases are TGTGCCAGCAGCCCTTCCGGCCCATACAATGAGCAGTTCTTC. Its protein product is CASSPSGPYNEQFF.